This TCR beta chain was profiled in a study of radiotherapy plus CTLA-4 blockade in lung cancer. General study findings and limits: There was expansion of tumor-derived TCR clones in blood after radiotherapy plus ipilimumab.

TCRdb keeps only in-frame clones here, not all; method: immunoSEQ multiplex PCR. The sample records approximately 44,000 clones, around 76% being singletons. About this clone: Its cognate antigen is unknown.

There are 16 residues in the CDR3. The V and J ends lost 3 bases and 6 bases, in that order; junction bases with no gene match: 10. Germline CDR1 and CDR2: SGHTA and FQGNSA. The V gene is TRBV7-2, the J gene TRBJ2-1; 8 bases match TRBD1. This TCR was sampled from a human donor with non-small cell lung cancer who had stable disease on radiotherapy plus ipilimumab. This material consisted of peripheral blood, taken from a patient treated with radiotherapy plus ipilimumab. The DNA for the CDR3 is TGTGCCAGCAGCTTGGCGACAGGGGCCACAGGCAATGAGCAGTTCTTC. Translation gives CASSLATGATGNEQFF.